Below, 12 T cell receptor beta chains from the same sample are listed, as sequenced in a study of blood T cell repertoires in COVID-19. Sequenced by immunoSEQ multiplex PCR; TCRdb stores in-frame clones only, minus some. The table lists 330,000 or so clones, around nine tenths of them singletons. Material: PBMCs or T cells enriched from blood (not recorded which). Receptors originate from a man aged 25 to 40 who had recovered from COVID-19.

The V and J genes are TRBV5-1 and TRBJ1-1, with D hard to call. The V end was cut by 4 bases, the J end by 1 base, with 8 bases between. The CDR3 runs to 13 residues. The germline CDR1 and CDR2 sequences are SGHRS and YFSETQ. In DNA, the CDR3 is TGCGCCAGCAGCGGTACAGCGAACACTGAAGCTTTCTTT. As protein: CASSGTANTEAFF. Full variable domain (rest looked up from reference TRBV5-1 and TRBJ1-1): KAGVTQTPRYLIKTRGQQVTLSCSPISGHRSVSWYQQTPGQGLQFLFEYFSETQRNKGNFPGRFSGRQFSNSRSEMNVSTLELGDSALYLCASSGTANTEAFFGQGTRLTVV.

The CDR3, as DNA: TGTGCCAGCAGTCAGGGTTCCCTCTCCTACGAGCAGTACTTC. It encodes CASSQGSLSYEQYF. The rearrangement uses TRBV6-5 and TRBJ2-7, with D possibly matching TRBD1 (5 bases). The germline V gene has CDR1 MNHEY and CDR2 SVGAGI. The CDR3 consists of 14 residues. V was clipped by 5 bases and J by 0 bases, with 11 bases between them.

This clone was recorded once. The J gene is TRBJ2-7, the V gene TRBV2; TRBD2 is a possible D gene (6 bases). The germline gives CDR1 SNHLY, CDR2 FYNNEI. With 7 bases removed from V and 3 bases from J, the gap between germline ends came to 13 bases. This CDR3 contains 13 residues. CDR3 in DNA: TGTGCCAGCACCCGGGACTTCAACTACGAGCAGTACTTC. This gives the protein CASTRDFNYEQYF.

The rearrangement uses TRBV9 and TRBJ2-3, with 7 bases aligning to TRBD2. This CDR3 is built from 17 residues. V shed 3 bases, J shed 0 bases, and the junction held 10 bases outside the gene matches. Germline CDR1 and CDR2: SGDLS and YYNGEE. The CDR3 loop is CASSARSGGGSTDTQYF. In DNA, the CDR3 is TGTGCCAGCAGCGCGCGGTCGGGCGGGGGAAGCACAGATACGCAGTATTTT.

The V call is TRBV5-1, the J call TRBJ1-2; D is possibly TRBD1 (6 bases). The CDR3 consists of 15 residues. Germline V gene data show CDR1 as SGHRS and CDR2 as YFSETQ. V was shortened by 3 bases and J by 2 bases, with 14 bases between the two germline ends. The CDR3: CASSSGGQFNYGYTF. The CDR3 DNA follows: TGCGCCAGCAGCTCTGGCGGACAGTTCAACTATGGCTACACCTTC.

The chain couples TRBV6-5 to TRBJ2-7; the D gene is possibly TRBD1 (6 bases). The germline V gene has CDR1 MNHEY and CDR2 SVGAGI. V was cut by 10 bases and J by 1 base, with 11 bases left in between. CDR3 length: 12 residues. CDR3: CATQGISYEQYF. The CDR3 DNA is TGTGCCACCCAGGGGATATCCTACGAGCAGTACTTC.

The chain couples TRBV11-2 to TRBJ1-2, with TRBD1 matching 10 bases. V dropped 5 bases and J dropped 3; count of bases not matched to a gene: 3. CDR1 and CDR2 (germline): SGHAT, FQNNGV. This CDR3 is built from 14 residues. This CDR3 reads CASSPGQGYYGYTF. CDR3 sequence (DNA): TGTGCCAGCAGCCCGGGACAGGGGTACTATGGCTACACCTTC.

The chain carries TRBV7-9 and TRBJ2-3; 12 positions agree with TRBD2. Germline V gives CDR1 SEHNR, CDR2 FQNEAQ (reference sequence). The length of the CDR3 is 19 residues. V lost 2 bases, J lost 6 bases, and 15 bases stayed unmatched. In DNA form, the CDR3 reads TGTGCCAGCAGCTTATCTGTGGCTAGCGGGGGGGCCTTGGGTGATACGCAGTATTTT. Protein product: CASSLSVASGGALGDTQYF.

This clone showed up just a few times. V is TRBV19 and J is TRBJ2-7; 7 bases agree with TRBD2. The CDR3 contains 15 residues. With 3 bases clipped from V and 2 bases from J, the junction kept 7 bases outside the gene matches. The germline V gene has CDR1 LNHDA and CDR2 SQIVND (reference sequence). The DNA of the CDR3 is TGTGCCAGTAGTATGGGAGGGGCTGGGACCTACGAGCAGTACTTC. Encoded protein: CASSMGGAGTYEQYF.

This chain connects TRBV10-2 to TRBJ2-7; tentatively, D is TRBD1 (5 bases). CDR1 WSHSY and CDR2 SAAADI come from the germline V gene. Trimming removed 2 bases at V and 2 bases at J, with 13 bases between. This CDR3 is built from 15 residues. The CDR3 loop is CASSERGAATYEQYF. The CDR3 DNA follows: TGCGCCAGCAGTGAGAGGGGCGCCGCTACCTACGAGCAGTACTTC.

This chain connects TRBV10-3 to TRBJ2-5; 11 bases align to TRBD1. Germline V gives CDR1 ENHRY, CDR2 SYGVKD. V gave up 6 bases and J gave up 5 bases; unmatched junction bases: 5. The CDR3 has 14 amino acids. The CDR3 DNA follows: TGTGCCATCAGAGGACAGGGGGCCGGGGAGACCCAGTACTTC. The encoded protein is CAIRGQGAGETQYF.

The genes are TRBV19 and TRBJ1-1; D not resolved. Germline CDR1 and CDR2: LNHDA and SQIVND (reference sequence). The CDR3 extends over 14 amino acids. The ends were cut back, 5 bases at V and 0 bases at J, with 10 bases in the middle. DNA for the CDR3: TGTGCCAGTAGTGTACAGTTCATGAACACTGAAGCTTTCTTT. It encodes CASSVQFMNTEAFF.